The sequence of this T cell receptor beta chain was determined in a study of blood T cells in healthy people across ages. Study outcomes and limitations: Roughly linear declines in TCR beta diversity per million T cells occurred with age.

With 3 bases removed from V and 6 bases from J, the gap between germline ends came to 20 bases. The length of the CDR3 is 16 residues. Notes on this clonotype: Its antigen is still unknown.

A second 7 to 11 cycle PCR used barcoded and J-beta primers. TCRdb re-called the 5' RACE reads with MiXCR, one entry per CDR3 protein. The table records around 750,000 distinct CDR3 sequences, 53% of them present only once. This sequence was found in a man at least 80 years old in good health. The gene calls are TRBV12-3 or TRBV12-4 and TRBJ1-2; D ambiguous. Input material: blood. CDR3 sequence (DNA): TGTGCCAGCAGTTTTCTACGTGGGCCGTCCTCGGATGGCTACACCTTC. Translating it yields CASSFLRGPSSDGYTF.